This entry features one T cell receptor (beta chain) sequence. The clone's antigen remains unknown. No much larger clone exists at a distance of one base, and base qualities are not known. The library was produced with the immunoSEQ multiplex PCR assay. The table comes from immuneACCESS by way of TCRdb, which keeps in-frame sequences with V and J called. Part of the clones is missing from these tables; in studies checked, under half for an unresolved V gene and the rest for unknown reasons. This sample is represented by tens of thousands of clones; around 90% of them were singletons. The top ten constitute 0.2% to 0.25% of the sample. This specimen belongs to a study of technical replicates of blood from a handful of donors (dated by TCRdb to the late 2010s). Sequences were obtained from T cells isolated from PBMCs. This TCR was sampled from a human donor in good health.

The CDR3 region has the sequence CASSIRQEANYGYTF. The DNA sequence is given as TGTGCCAGTAGTATCAGACAGGAAGCTAACTATGGCTACACCTTC. Rearrangement joined TRBV19 to TRBJ1-2; the D gene is perhaps TRBD1, from 6 matching bases. CDR1 LNHDA and CDR2 SQIVND were looked up in the germline V gene (reference sequence). Spanning cysteine to phenylalanine, the CDR3 consists of 15 amino acids. The retained sequence is limited to the CDR3, 45 bases, with the frame set at the first base. V lost 3 bases and J lost 0 bases; the stretch between them is 11 bases long.